Here is one T cell receptor beta chain with its context. Its antigen is still unknown. No much larger clonotype is one base removed from it; base qualities were not supplied. At the junction V is shortened by 4 bases and J by 5 bases, with 9 bases in between. CDR1 SNHLY and CDR2 FYNNEI are derived from the germline V gene. From its cysteine to its phenylalanine, the CDR3 spans 12 amino acids. CDR3 DNA only is kept here, 36 bases in frame from base 1. Using the immunoSEQ assay, TCRB CDR3 regions were amplified from around 2 micrograms of genomic DNA, or from all available DNA when less than that was on hand. Multiplex PCR used 60 forward primers for TCR V beta segments and 13 reverse primers for J beta segments. To estimate the number of reads per starting template, synthetic control templates were added to each sample at limiting dilution. Reads of 87 bp were generated by sequencing on the Illumina HiSeq System. For the original study's pipeline: PCR and sequencing errors were removed by a nearest neighbor algorithm that merged closely related sequences. TCR overlap was measured as the percentage of unique tumor TCR beta sequences that were also present in the peripheral blood of the same patient. TCRdb took over this immuneACCESS table, retaining in-frame rearrangements with V and J assigned. Such tables are incomplete; in checked studies, under half of the missing clones stem from an unresolved V gene, and the remainder is unexplained. The DNA was the basis for D and trimming; V, J and clone size are from that table. The sample contains under 70,000 clones, roughly four fifths of them found a single time. The ten top clones hold 9.2% of the sample.

This sample stems from a study of glioma-infiltrating T cells after dendritic cell vaccination (dated by TCRdb to 2016 to 2017). With respect to the entire study: A cohort of approximately 15 glioblastoma patients from Phase I and II dendritic cell vaccination trials was included, of whom 9 were newly diagnosed and 6 had recurrent disease. Autologous tumor lysate-pulsed dendritic cell vaccination was administered to the patients between the early 2000s and the early 2010s. To make the vaccine, monocyte-derived dendritic cells were cultured for six to eight days with IL-4 and GM-CSF and then pulsed overnight with autologous tumor lysate. Each patient got three intradermal injections of the dendritic cell vaccine, spaced at biweekly intervals, in the arm below the axilla. Tumor-infiltrating lymphocyte content was quantified and tumor and blood repertoires were compared in dendritic cell-vaccinated glioblastoma patients by deep sequencing of TCR beta CDR3 regions. TCR sequencing metrics, including TIL content and tumor-blood repertoire overlap, were correlated with survival after dendritic cell vaccination. General conclusions and limits of the study: TCR clonality showed no direct relationship with survival, which suggests that a diverse polyclonal response may matter. The response model built on TCR overlap across three groups was characterized as speculative, with prospective validation still needed. The cohort was small and heterogeneous, only a few patients had full blood and tumor sets, and even fewer had initial-recurrent tumor pairs. Higher estimated pretreatment TIL content predicted longer time to progression and overall survival after dendritic cell vaccination.

Selection of patients required sufficient residual fresh-frozen tumor tissue and over two years of available survival data. Although molecular status otherwise differed among the glioblastoma patients, no patient had an isocitrate dehydrogenase mutation. PBMC were collected before vaccination, two weeks after the third vaccination, and at tumor progression when it occurred. The Qiagen DNeasy Blood extraction Kit was used to extract genomic DNA. The source of this sequence is a human donor with glioblastoma. Sequencing used blood, obtained before dendritic cell vaccination. This chain is built from TRBV2 and TRBJ2-7, with a weak D call of TRBD1 (6 bases match). The CDR3 protein: CASSAAGDEQYF. At the DNA level, the sequence is TGTGCCAGCAGTGCTGCAGGGGACGAGCAGTACTTC. The CDR3 plus the reference TRBV2 and TRBJ2-7 genes for the other parts give the full variable domain: EPEVTQTPSHQVTQMGQEVILRCVPISNHLYFYWYRQILGQKVEFLVSFYNNEISEKSEIFDDQFSVERPDGSNFTLKIRSTKLEDSAMYFCASSAAGDEQYFGPGTRLTVT.